Following are 2 T cell receptor beta chains from one sample sequenced in a study of blood T cell repertoires in COVID-19. The data were produced by immunoSEQ multiplex PCR, yet TCRdb's version contains in-frame clones alone and is incomplete. Here the sample spans about 270,000 clones, approximately 90% being singletons. The specimen sequenced was PBMCs or T cells enriched from blood (not recorded which). These receptor sequences come from a middle-aged woman with acute COVID-19.

As to this clone: The same CDR3 also results from other DNA sequences found in this sample. This chain links TRBV5-1 with TRBJ2-7; 7 nucleotides match TRBD2. The CDR3 runs to 14 residues. V was clipped by 0 bases and J by 0 bases; unmatched bases: 0. CDR1 is SGHRS and CDR2 is YFSETQ in the germline V gene. In nucleotides, the CDR3 is TGCGCCAGCAGCTTGGCGGGAGGCTCCTACGAGCAGTACTTC. Protein: CASSLAGGSYEQYF. Complete variable domain (other parts from reference TRBV5-1 and TRBJ2-7): KAGVTQTPRYLIKTRGQQVTLSCSPISGHRSVSWYQQTPGQGLQFLFEYFSETQRNKGNFPGRFSGRQFSNSRSEMNVSTLELGDSALYLCASSLAGGSYEQYFGPGTRLTVT.

V and J are TRBV18 and TRBJ1-2; TRBD1 aligns across 7 bases. The CDR3 is made up of 14 amino acids. With V trimmed by 1 base and J by 4 bases, 3 bases remained unmatched. Germline loops: CDR1 KGHSH, CDR2 LQKENI. CDR3 loop: CASSPQTGSYGYTF. In nucleotides, the CDR3 is TGTGCCAGCTCACCACAGACAGGGAGCTATGGCTACACCTTC.